Following are 3 T cell receptor beta chains from one sample sequenced in a study of T-cell memory formation after mild COVID-19. TCRdb reanalysed the 5' RACE reads using MiXCR and keeps one entry per CDR3 protein. The table shows around 320,000 distinct CDR3 sequences, with approximately 14% occurring only once. Input material: PBMCs or a T cell subset sorted from them (not recorded which). Receptors were obtained from a man between 18 and 35 years old who had mild COVID-19 (a few samples of this study predate the infection). Cell type and time point are not known.

This clonotype was seen a handful of times. This chain joins TRBV29-1 and TRBJ1-1; D remains ambiguous. This CDR3 contains 13 residues. V was clipped by 3 bases and J by 0 bases, with 8 bases between them. Per the germline V gene, CDR1 is SQVTM and CDR2 is ANQGSEA. The CDR3 region is CSVDRRMNTEAFF. The CDR3 coding sequence is TGCAGCGTTGACAGGCGGATGAACACTGAAGCTTTCTTT. Looking up the rest from reference TRBV29-1 and TRBJ1-1 gives the full variable domain: SAVISQKPSRDICQRGTSLTIQCQVDSQVTMMFWYRQQPGQSLTLIATANQGSEATYESGFVIDKFPISRPNLTFSTLTVSNMSPEDSSIYLCSVDRRMNTEAFFGQGTRLTVV.

This clonotype was counted between two and nine times. The chain uses TRBV6-2 or TRBV6-3 and TRBJ2-1; D uncertain. Germline-derived CDR1 and CDR2 are MNHEY and SVGEGT. The V gene lost 7 bases and the J gene lost 7 bases, with 8 bases spanning the gap. The CDR3 runs to 11 residues. Here the CDR3 reads CASTFLNEQFF. CDR3 bases: TGTGCCAGCACCTTCTTAAATGAGCAGTTCTTC.

This clonotype turned up a few times. The chain combines TRBV3-1 with TRBJ2-7; D call uncertain. With 1 base removed from V and 0 bases from J, the gap between germline ends came to 13 bases. Germline V gene lookup returns CDR1 LGHDT and CDR2 YNNKEL (reference sequence). CDR3 length: 16 amino acids. The CDR3 here is CASSQGRVISSYEQYF. The DNA for the CDR3 is TGTGCCAGCAGCCAAGGTCGGGTGATAAGCTCCTACGAGCAGTACTTC.